The 28 T cell receptor beta chains below come from one sample, sequenced in a study of blood T cell repertoires in COVID-19. The data were produced by immunoSEQ multiplex PCR, yet TCRdb's version contains in-frame clones alone and is incomplete. The profile covers 110,000 to 150,000 clones, with approximately 90% appearing a single time and 2.5% to 3% taken by the ten largest. The sample consisted of peripheral blood. All receptors come from a man between 60 and 75 years old with active or convalescent COVID-19.

The CDR3 nucleotides read TGTGCCACCAGTGATAACGGGGGGCGGTACGAGCAGTACTTC. The encoded protein is CATSDNGGRYEQYF. The rearrangement joins TRBV24-1 to TRBJ2-7, with D possibly matching TRBD2 (7 bases). V was clipped by 3 bases and J by 4 bases, with 12 bases between them. Germline V gives CDR1 KGHDR, CDR2 SFDVKD. This CDR3 contains 14 residues.

V gene TRBV6-6 combines with J gene TRBJ2-7, with D perhaps matching TRBD2 (6 bases). The CDR3 length is 14 residues. Per the germline V gene, CDR1 is MNHNY and CDR2 is SVGAGI (reference sequence). The V end lost 6 bases, the J end lost 7 bases, and 19 bases lay between the germline ends. CDR3 coding DNA: TGTGCCAGCAGAGACGGCGGGATTTCGGGTGAGCAGTACTTC. It codes for CASRDGGISGEQYF.

The CDR3 loop reads CASGLAQGSLAPLETQYF. The CDR3 nucleotides are TGTGCTAGTGGTTTGGCCCAGGGATCCCTGGCCCCTCTAGAGACCCAGTACTTC. This chain connects TRBV12-5 to TRBJ2-5; D perhaps matches TRBD1 (5 bases). The CDR3 is 18 residues long. Deletions cut 1 base from V and 4 bases from J, with 22 bases between. CDR1 LGHNT and CDR2 FRNRAP come from the germline V gene. Complete variable domain (other parts from reference TRBV12-5 and TRBJ2-5): DARVTQTPRHKVTEMGQEVTMRCQPILGHNTVFWYRQTMMQGLELLAYFRNRAPLDDSGMPKDRFSAEMPDATLATLKIQPSEPRDSAVYFCASGLAQGSLAPLETQYFGPGTRLLVL.

The chain couples TRBV5-6 to TRBJ1-2, with TRBD1 as a possible D gene (6 bases). The V end lost 2 bases, the J end lost 5 bases, and 10 bases lay between the germline ends. Looked up from germline, CDR1 is SGHDT and CDR2 is YYEEEE. CDR3 length equals 13 residues. The CDR3 DNA reads as TGTGCCAGCAGCTTTACAGGGTCGTATGGCTACACCTTC. Translation gives CASSFTGSYGYTF.

The chain has TRBV10-3 and TRBJ2-7; 15 bases align to TRBD2. The germline CDR1 and CDR2 sequences are ENHRY and SYGVKD. V was clipped by 6 bases and J by 2 bases; unmatched bases: 2. CDR3 length: 15 residues. CDR3: CAIRRTSGGAYEQYF. The CDR3 DNA reads as TGTGCCATCAGACGGACTAGCGGGGGGGCCTACGAGCAGTACTTC.

J is TRBJ2-7 and V is TRBV6-2 or TRBV6-3, with 9 bases identical to TRBD2. In germline, CDR1 is MNHEY, CDR2 SVGEGT. This CDR3 is built from 16 residues. V was pared by 0 bases and J by 7 bases, with 10 bases of the junction left unmatched. The CDR3 loop reads CASSYSGREGPEEQYF. The CDR3 DNA is TGTGCCAGCAGTTACTCAGGGCGGGAGGGTCCGGAGGAGCAGTACTTC.

The V and J genes are TRBV28 and TRBJ1-5; 10 bases line up with TRBD1. The CDR3 spans 15 residues. Germline V gene sequence: CDR1 MDHEN, CDR2 SYDVKM. The ends lost 6 bases at V and 3 bases at J; junction bases unmatched: 5. Here the CDR3 DNA reads TGTGCCAGCAGCAGACAGGGGGCCGACAATCAGCCCCAGCATTTT. Translating it yields CASSRQGADNQPQHF.

In this sample, this clone turned up once. The V and J genes are TRBV3-1 (or the pseudogene TRBV3-2) and TRBJ2-5; TRBD2 agrees at 8 bases. Losses at the gene ends were 4 bases for V and 5 bases for J; bases not matched to a gene: 18. CDR1 and CDR2 from the germline V gene are LGHDT and YNNKEL (reference sequence). There are 18 residues in the CDR3. In DNA, the CDR3 is TGTGCCAGCAGCCGCTCTAGCGGGTCAGTACTCTACGGGGAGACCCAGTACTTC. This encodes CASSRSSGSVLYGETQYF.

This chain joins TRBV6-5 and TRBJ2-7; the D gene is possibly TRBD2 (6 bases). Per germline, CDR1 MNHEY and CDR2 SVGAGI. The V end lost 7 bases, the J end lost 5 bases, and 12 bases lay between the germline ends. CDR3 length: 12 residues. CDR3: CASTPERDEQYF. In DNA, the CDR3 is TGTGCCAGCACCCCCGAGCGGGACGAGCAGTACTTC.

This chain joins TRBV5-1 and TRBJ2-3; 8 positions match TRBD1. The length of the CDR3 is 16 residues. The germline V gene encodes CDR1 SGHRS and CDR2 YFSETQ. The trim removed 4 bases at V and 4 bases at J, leaving 11 bases unmatched. In DNA, the CDR3 is TGCGCCAGCAGCCCCCCGACAGGGGAGGTTGCAGATACGCAGTATTTT. It specifies CASSPPTGEVADTQYF.

The chain recombines TRBV4-3 with TRBJ2-6; 7 nucleotides line up with TRBD2. In germline, CDR1 is LGHNA, CDR2 YSLEER. V was pared by 4 bases and J by 1 base, with 7 bases of the junction left unmatched. The CDR3 runs to 17 residues. In DNA, the CDR3 is TGCGCCAGCAGCCCCAGTGGGGGGGTATCTGGGGCCAACGTCCTGACTTTC. Its protein product is CASSPSGGVSGANVLTF.

V gene TRBV19 combines with J gene TRBJ1-5; D perhaps matches TRBD1 (5 bases). This CDR3 has 15 amino acids. The germline CDR1 and CDR2 sequences are LNHDA and SQIVND (reference sequence). V lost 8 bases and J 3 bases, leaving 17 bases between the germline ends. This chain's CDR3 is CASPGGGMTNQPQHF. The DNA for the CDR3 is TGTGCCAGTCCCGGCGGGGGGATGACCAATCAGCCCCAGCATTTT.

The V call is TRBV27, the J call TRBJ2-5; D perhaps matches TRBD2 (5 bases). CDR1 and CDR2 from the germline V gene are MNHEY and SMNVEV (reference sequence). V was trimmed by 4 bases and J by 9 bases, leaving 15 bases between them. The CDR3 length is 13 residues. The CDR3 sequence: CASSSRREGAQYF. The CDR3 DNA sequence: TGTGCCAGCAGTTCCCGCCGTGAGGGAGCCCAGTACTTC.

The gene calls are TRBV28 and TRBJ2-7, with 10 bases lining up with TRBD1. The CDR3 has 15 amino acids. The V gene end was trimmed by 3 bases and the J gene end by 5 bases; junction bases not matched to a gene: 7. Germline V lookup: CDR1 MDHEN, CDR2 SYDVKM. CDR3 loop: CASSFPRQGANEQYF. Written as DNA, the CDR3 is TGTGCCAGCAGTTTTCCTAGACAGGGGGCCAACGAGCAGTACTTC.

This sequence joins TRBV5-6 and TRBJ2-2; D is perhaps TRBD1 (6 bases). Per germline, CDR1 SGHDT and CDR2 YYEEEE. This CDR3 comprises 15 residues. Trimming stripped 4 bases from V and 7 bases from J, with 17 bases between. CDR3: CASSLNTGSGGELFF. CDR3 DNA: TGTGCCAGCAGCCTGAATACAGGGTCCGGCGGGGAGCTGTTTTTT.

This clone has just one count. V and J are TRBV5-4 and TRBJ1-2; D uncertain. The CDR3 runs to 16 residues. Germline V CDR1 and CDR2: SGHNT, YYREEE (reference sequence). The germline V and J ends were trimmed by 9 bases and 4 bases, with 25 bases remaining between them. CDR3 in amino acids: CATASEISRAGYGYTF. CDR3 in DNA: TGTGCCACCGCTTCGGAGATATCGCGGGCCGGCTATGGCTACACCTTC.

The chain combines TRBV4-2 with TRBJ2-5; D perhaps matches TRBD2 (7 bases). The CDR3 has 18 residues. The V gene's germline CDR1 is LGHNA and CDR2 YNFKEQ. V was shortened by 1 base and J by 3 bases, with 21 bases between the two germline ends. The CDR3 DNA reads TGTGCCAGCAGCCAAGTCGGGTTTAGGGGGGGGAATGAAGAGACCCAGTACTTC. Its protein is CASSQVGFRGGNEETQYF.

The chain employs TRBV5-5 and TRBJ2-7; D uncertain. Germline CDR1 SGHKS, CDR2 YYEKEE (reference sequence). This CDR3 has 13 residues. Trimming pared 2 bases from V and 2 bases from J, leaving 8 bases between. The CDR3: CASSFAVAYEQYF. CDR3 nucleotides: TGTGCCAGCAGCTTTGCAGTCGCCTACGAGCAGTACTTC.

The table lists this clone with a count of one. The chain combines TRBV19 with TRBJ2-5, with D perhaps matching TRBD1 (5 bases). Looked up from germline, CDR1 is LNHDA and CDR2 is SQIVND (reference sequence). Trimming left V 5 bases short and J 4 bases short, with 14 bases between. CDR3 size: 14 residues. CDR3 DNA: TGTGCCAGTAGTCCCCCAGGGTGGGGAGAGACCCAGTACTTC. It specifies CASSPPGWGETQYF.

The chain links TRBV5-4 to TRBJ2-2; D is uncertain. V lost 0 bases, J lost 1 base, and 4 bases lay in between. Germline V lookup: CDR1 SGHNT, CDR2 YYREEE (reference sequence). The CDR3 has 14 residues. The CDR3 loop reads CASSLDKNTGELFF. CDR3 in DNA: TGTGCCAGCAGCTTGGACAAGAACACCGGGGAGCTGTTTTTT.

This clone was recorded once. DNA for the CDR3: TGTGCCAGCGGGGGGGATAGCAATCAGCCCCAGCATTTT. Encoded protein: CASGGDSNQPQHF. This chain connects TRBV27 to TRBJ1-5; D may be TRBD1 (5 bases). Looked up from germline, CDR1 is MNHEY and CDR2 is SMNVEV (reference sequence). This CDR3 region has 13 residues. V lost 8 bases and J lost 0, with 8 bases in between.

This clone appeared once. This chain uses TRBV2 with TRBJ2-7; 12 nucleotides align to TRBD2. The CDR3 has 17 residues. Trimming cost V 2 bases and J 5 bases; bases outside gene matches: 10. CDR1 SNHLY and CDR2 FYNNEI come from the germline V gene. Here the CDR3 reads CASSETDLAGGLDEQYF. The CDR3 nucleotides read TGTGCCAGCAGTGAAACCGACCTAGCGGGAGGGTTGGACGAGCAGTACTTC.

The sample holds one count of this clone. Other DNA sequences within the sample encode an identical CDR3. V is TRBV5-4 and J is TRBJ2-5, with D possibly matching TRBD2 (6 bases). The CDR3 is 13 amino acids. Germline CDR1 is SGHNT and CDR2 is YYREEE (reference sequence). Trimming shortened V by 0 bases and J by 3 bases, and 6 bases separated the two germline ends. Written as DNA, the CDR3 is TGTGCCAGCAGCTTGGAGCGGGAAGAGACCCAGTACTTC. Protein sequence: CASSLEREETQYF.

This chain links TRBV21-1 with TRBJ2-1; the DNA was not compared with TRBD2, the D call given in the table. TRBV21-1 is tagged as a pseudogene. CDR3 length: 15 residues. This CDR3 is CASSPPGTSVNEQFF. The DNA for the CDR3 is TGTGCCAGCAGCCCCCCGGGGACTAGCGTCAATGAGCAGTTCTTC.

The chain carries TRBV14 and TRBJ2-2; a weak D match, TRBD1 (5 bases). Germline values: CDR1 SGHDN, CDR2 FVKESK. The length of the CDR3 is 16 residues. V gave up 0 bases and J gave up 4 bases, with 12 bases separating them. This CDR3 is CASSQDGWGRTGELFF. The CDR3 bases are TGTGCCAGCAGCCAAGATGGGTGGGGCCGCACCGGGGAGCTGTTTTTT.

The J gene is TRBJ2-3, the V gene TRBV28; weak D call: TRBD2 (6 bases). With 5 bases removed from V and 14 bases from J, the gap between germline ends came to 17 bases. The germline gives CDR1 MDHEN, CDR2 SYDVKM. The CDR3 runs 12 residues. CDR3 sequence: CASSLDYRPPYF. CDR3 nucleotide sequence: TGTGCCAGCAGTCTGGACTACCGCCCTCCGTATTTT. Full variable domain (rest looked up from reference TRBV28 and TRBJ2-3): DVKVTQSSRYLVKRTGEKVFLECVQDMDHENMFWYRQDPGLGLRLIYFSYDVKMKEKGDIPEGYSVSREKKERFSLILESASTNQTSMYLCASSLDYRPPYFGPGTRLTVL.

V gene TRBV19 combines with J gene TRBJ2-7; TRBD1 is a possible D gene (5 bases). The CDR3 consists of 13 residues. CDR1 is LNHDA, CDR2 SQIVND, per germline (reference sequence). V was clipped by 0 bases and J by 7 bases, with 10 bases between them. The CDR3 DNA is TGTGCCAGTAGTATAGAAACAGGTTTGGAGCAGTACTTC. Translation: CASSIETGLEQYF. The complete variable domain, with remaining parts taken from reference TRBV19 and TRBJ2-7, reads DGGITQSPKYLFRKEGQNVTLSCEQNLNHDAMYWYRQDPGQGLRLIYYSQIVNDFQKGDIAEGYSVSREKKESFPLTVTSAQKNPTAFYLCASSIETGLEQYFGPGTRLTVT.

The chain combines TRBV6-1 with TRBJ1-1; D is uncertain. From germline, CDR1 is MNHNS and CDR2 SASEGT. The V end was cut by 1 base, the J end by 1 base, with 7 bases between. This CDR3 is built from 14 residues. The CDR3 DNA reads TGTGCCAGCAGTGAAGACGGGAGGAACACTGAAGCTTTCTTT. Translated, it gives CASSEDGRNTEAFF.